This TCR beta chain was sequenced during a study of tumor and adjacent non-tumor tissue in lung cancer. As for the study in general: Patients comprised about a dozen adenocarcinoma, 2 squamous cell carcinoma and 1 small cell lung cancer.

This sample's RNA came from whole unsorted tissue. A few counts support this clonotype. Antigen: not known. Trimming cost V 8 bases and J 4 bases, with 14 bases left between them. Germline loops: CDR1 MNHEY, CDR2 SVGEGT. The CDR3 consists of 13 residues. General study findings and limits: Top 100 clones took a larger repertoire share in normal lung. Shorter survival was associated with higher TCR diversity in tumors.

Three rounds of nested PCR, following a modified ARM-PCR protocol, produced the TCRbeta library. TCRdb reprocessed the multiplex PCR reads via MiXCR and lists one record per CDR3 protein. The sample has fewer than 85,000 distinct CDR3 sequences; around 85% are singletons. What was sequenced was lung tumor tissue. This receptor was taken from a woman between 45 and 60 years old with non-small cell lung cancer. J is TRBJ1-2 and V is TRBV6-2 or TRBV6-3; D is undetermined. Here the CDR3 DNA reads TGTGCCAGCGGCGCTGCAGCTTCCTATGGCTACACCTTC. It yields the protein CASGAAASYGYTF.